A single TCR beta chain is shown here with its context. These data belong to a study of shared clonotypes between healthy human individuals. The CDR3 has 14 residues. The germline gives CDR1 MRHNA, CDR2 SNTAGT. Trimming took off 4 bases at V and 6 bases at J, with 13 bases between the two ends. The naive CD8 fraction comprised CD45RO-negative cells positively selected for CCR7 and excluded terminally differentiated effector memory CD45RA+ cells. Clones were sequenced by immunoSEQ multiplex PCR, and TCRdb holds only the in-frame ones, with some missing. In the table there are about 650,000 clones, nearly 97% of which are singletons.

The chain links TRBV6-4 to TRBJ2-1, with D possibly matching TRBD2 (5 bases). The TCR originated in a woman in her twenties or thirties in good health. The sample taken for sequencing was naive CD8+ T cells sorted from blood. For the CDR3, the DNA is TGTGCCAGCAGTGCTGTGGGAGTAACCAATGAGCAGTTCTTC. It translates to CASSAVGVTNEQFF.